These 18 T cell receptor beta chains were all obtained from the same sample, sequenced in a study of cytomegalovirus exposure and HLA in healthy donors (TCRdb year 2017). The receptor library was made with the immunoSEQ multiplex PCR assay. The multiplex PCR relied on a mix of 60 forward primers for TCR Vbeta segments and 13 reverse primers for TCR Jbeta segments. The table comes from immuneACCESS by way of TCRdb, which keeps in-frame sequences with V and J called. Part of the clones is missing from these tables; in studies checked, under half for an unresolved V gene and the rest for unknown reasons. Across this sample there are roughly 170,000 clones, with approximately 78% seen only once. Of the sample, about 0.8% is held by the ten largest clones. Sequencing was carried out using PBMCs. The receptors come from a woman between 18 and 30 years old in good health and CMV-seronegative.

The table lists this clone with a few counts. This chain links TRBV7-9 with TRBJ2-1; 7 bases match TRBD1. Germline V gene data show CDR1 as SEHNR and CDR2 as FQNEAQ (reference sequence). The CDR3 has 16 amino acids. J was trimmed by 0 bases and V by 4 bases; bases with no gene match: 6. In nucleotides, the CDR3 is TGTGCCAGCAGCTGGTTCAGGGGGAGCTCCTACAATGAGCAGTTCTTC. This sequence encodes CASSWFRGSSYNEQFF.

The chain has TRBV29-1 and TRBJ2-6; 10 bases fit TRBD1. This CDR3 has 15 residues. In germline, CDR1 is SQVTM, CDR2 ANQGSEA. Losses at the gene ends were 6 bases for V and 4 bases for J; bases not matched to a gene: 6. The CDR3 DNA reads TGCAGCGTCGGACAGGGGGGAGCAGGGGCCAACGTCCTGACTTTC. Protein: CSVGQGGAGANVLTF.

A few counts support this clone. The chain is built from TRBV5-8 and TRBJ1-1, with TRBD1 as a possible D gene (5 bases). Germline V CDR1 and CDR2: SGHTS, YDEGEE. The CDR3 contains 16 residues. Trimming stripped 4 bases from V and 3 bases from J, with 19 bases between. CDR3 region: CASSRLVLSGHTEAFF. The CDR3, as DNA: TGTGCCAGCAGCCGGCTAGTATTGTCAGGGCACACTGAAGCTTTCTTT.

The chain employs TRBV14 and TRBJ2-7; a weak D match, TRBD2 (5 bases). The V end was cut by 5 bases, the J end by 3 bases, with 23 bases between. CDR3 size: 17 residues. Germline V gene sequence: CDR1 SGHDN, CDR2 FVKESK. The CDR3 nucleotides are TGTGCCAGCAGCAGCCAAGATATTAGCGCCCACTACTACGAGCAGTACTTC. Protein product: CASSSQDISAHYYEQYF.

This clone was observed a handful of times. The V call is TRBV5-6, the J call TRBJ2-1; 8 nucleotides match TRBD1. Germline-derived CDR1 and CDR2 are SGHDT and YYEEEE. The ends lost 5 bases at V and 1 base at J; junction bases unmatched: 2. The CDR3 totals 14 residues. For the CDR3, the DNA is TGTGCCAGCAGGCGACAGGGGTCCTACAATGAGCAGTTCTTC. Translating gives CASRRQGSYNEQFF.

The chain combines TRBV6-5 with TRBJ2-3; no definite D call. The CDR3 runs to 14 residues. CDR1 is MNHEY, CDR2 SVGAGI, per germline. V was trimmed by 2 bases and J by 3 bases, leaving 9 bases between them. CDR3 nucleotides: TGTGCCAGCAGTTACAGGCAACTAACAGATACGCAGTATTTT. It yields the protein CASSYRQLTDTQYF.

The chain carries TRBV7-9 and TRBJ2-1, with 8 positions matching TRBD2. CDR3 length equals 18 residues. Germline loops: CDR1 SEHNR, CDR2 FQNEAQ (reference sequence). J gave up 5 bases and V 1 base, and 13 bases lay outside the gene matches. The DNA for the CDR3 is TGTGCCAGCAGCTTAGTAGGGGGACGGGCGGGAGGCAACAATGAGCAGTTCTTC. This codes for CASSLVGGRAGGNNEQFF. Combining the CDR3 with reference TRBV7-9 and TRBJ2-1 gives the whole variable domain DTGVSQNPRHKITKRGQNVTFRCDPISEHNRLYWYRQTLGQGPEFLTYFQNEAQLEKSRLLSDRFSAERPKGSFSTLEIQRTEQGDSAMYLCASSLVGGRAGGNNEQFFGPGTRLTVL.

This chain connects TRBV11-2 to TRBJ1-3; D ambiguous. This CDR3 region has 16 residues. Per the germline V gene, CDR1 is SGHAT and CDR2 is FQNNGV. Deletions cut 2 bases from V and 0 bases from J, with 11 bases between. The CDR3 DNA reads TGTGCCAGCAGCTTAATGGGCATAGTCTCTGGAAACACCATATATTTT. Translating gives CASSLMGIVSGNTIYF.

The chain couples TRBV6-1 to TRBJ2-1, with a weak D call TRBD2 (6 bases). CDR1 MNHNS and CDR2 SASEGT come from the germline V gene. CDR3 size: 17 residues. V was clipped by 0 bases and J by 4 bases, with 16 bases between them. This CDR3 is CASSEADWREGYNEQFF. CDR3 nucleotide sequence: TGTGCCAGCAGTGAAGCGGATTGGAGGGAAGGGTACAATGAGCAGTTCTTC.

The J gene is TRBJ2-6, the V gene TRBV19; TRBD2 is a possible D gene (7 bases). Between the trimmed V and J ends, which lost 3 bases and 4 bases, there was a span of 13 bases. CDR3 size: 16 residues. The germline V gene encodes CDR1 LNHDA and CDR2 SQIVND (reference sequence). The CDR3 is CASSMIAGAGANVLTF. In DNA, the CDR3 is TGTGCCAGTAGTATGATTGCGGGGGCCGGGGCCAACGTCCTGACTTTC. Using reference TRBV19 and TRBJ2-6 for the parts outside the CDR3, the full variable domain is DGGITQSPKYLFRKEGQNVTLSCEQNLNHDAMYWYRQDPGQGLRLIYYSQIVNDFQKGDIAEGYSVSREKKESFPLTVTSAQKNPTAFYLCASSMIAGAGANVLTFGAGSRLTVL.

This clone was picked up one time. The V and J genes are TRBV27 and TRBJ2-5; 11 bases map to TRBD2. The V gene's germline CDR1 is MNHEY and CDR2 SMNVEV (reference sequence). The CDR3 length is 13 residues. The V gene end was trimmed by 6 bases and the J gene end by 5 bases; junction bases not matched to a gene: 2. This chain's CDR3 is CASRLAGGETQYF. CDR3 coding DNA: TGTGCCAGCAGGTTAGCGGGAGGGGAGACCCAGTACTTC.

The chain uses TRBV7-2 and TRBJ2-7; no clear D gene. The ends were cut back, 1 base at V and 0 bases at J, with 7 bases in the middle. This CDR3 comprises 14 residues. Germline V gives CDR1 SGHTA, CDR2 FQGNSA. CDR3 loop: CASSLEQPSYEQYF. CDR3 in DNA: TGTGCCAGCAGCTTAGAACAGCCCTCCTACGAGCAGTACTTC. The whole variable domain, remainder taken from reference TRBV7-2 and TRBJ2-7, is GAGVSQSPSNKVTEKGKDVELRCDPISGHTALYWYRQSLGQGLEFLIYFQGNSAPDKSGLPSDRFSAERTGGSVSTLTIQRTQQEDSAVYLCASSLEQPSYEQYFGPGTRLTVT.

This clone was seen more than once but under ten times. The chain couples TRBV5-5 to TRBJ2-5, with D maybe TRBD1 (6 bases). The germline V gene has CDR1 SGHKS and CDR2 YYEKEE (reference sequence). Trimming left V 4 bases short and J 1 base short, with 17 bases between. The CDR3 is made up of 16 amino acids. Written as DNA, the CDR3 is TGTGCCAGCAGCATAGGCCGGGACACACTCCAAGAGACCCAGTACTTC. This gives the protein CASSIGRDTLQETQYF.

The CDR3 region is CASSQERGEAFF. CDR3 sequence (DNA): TGTGCCAGCAGCCAGGAGCGGGGAGAAGCTTTCTTT. The V call is TRBV7-2, the J call TRBJ1-1; D remains ambiguous. The germline V and J ends were trimmed by 5 bases and 8 bases, with 12 bases remaining between them. The CDR3 has 12 amino acids. Germline lookup yields CDR1 SGHTA and CDR2 FQGNSA.

The table lists this clone with a count of one. One end of the junction fails to match germline, which may point to a read error. The chain employs TRBV7-9 and TRBJ2-7; the match to TRBD1 covers 8 bases. Germline-derived CDR1 and CDR2 are SEHNR and FQNEAQ (reference sequence). This CDR3 has 14 amino acids. This CDR3 is CSSSLTGGAYEQYF. The CDR3, as DNA: TGTTCCAGCAGCTTAACAGGGGGTGCCTACGAGCAGTACTTC.

This chain uses TRBV30 with TRBJ1-1; a weak D match, TRBD1 (6 bases). This CDR3 is built from 11 residues. The V and J ends lost 3 bases and 11 bases respectively, with 13 bases between them. Germline CDR1 and CDR2: GTSNPN and SVGIG (reference sequence). The CDR3 loop is CAWSGRGYAFF. CDR3 DNA sequence: TGTGCCTGGAGCGGCAGGGGTTATGCTTTCTTT. The full variable domain, rest sourced from reference TRBV30 and TRBJ1-1, is SQTIHQWPATLVQPVGSPLSLECTVEGTSNPNLYWYRQAAGRGLQLLFYSVGIGQISSEVPQNLSASRPQDRQFILSSKKLLLSDSGFYLCAWSGRGYAFFGQGTRLTVV.

The gene calls are TRBV11-3 and TRBJ2-1; the D is unclear. The CDR3 runs to 13 residues. Trimming cost V 3 bases and J 5 bases, with 8 bases left between them. Looked up from germline, CDR1 is SGHNT and CDR2 is YENEEA. The CDR3 DNA sequence: TGTGCCAGCAGCTTCGTAGCCGACAATGAGCAGTTCTTC. It yields the protein CASSFVADNEQFF. Based on the CDR3 plus reference TRBV11-3 and TRBJ2-1, the full variable domain is EAGVVQSPRYKIIEKKQPVAFWCNPISGHNTLYWYLQNLGQGPELLIRYENEEAVDDSQLPKDRFSAERLKGVDSTLKIQPAELGDSAVYLCASSFVADNEQFFGPGTRLTVL.

V is TRBV4-1 and J is TRBJ2-2, with D tentatively TRBD2 (5 bases). CDR1 and CDR2 from the germline V gene are MGHRA and YSYEKL. Trimming shortened V by 1 base and J by 3 bases, and 15 bases separated the two germline ends. The CDR3 runs to 17 residues. The CDR3 DNA reads TGCGCCAGCAGCCAAGCCCGGGAAAGGGAGTACACCGGGGAGCTGTTTTTT. Translating gives CASSQAREREYTGELFF.